This T cell receptor (beta chain) came from a study of TIL therapy for anti-PD-1-resistant metastatic lung cancer. Study as a whole: Median tumor PD-L1 proportion score was approximately 6.3%. A handful of tumors were EGFR-mutant and two were ALK-rearranged.

General study findings and limits: Many TIL product clones were absent from baseline tumor, suggesting clonal contraction. TIL cultures after expansion showed higher clonality and lower diversity than baseline tumor (median about 6% vs 30%).

On this clone itself: Its antigen is not identified.

As for time point: pre-treatment sample, taken before nivolumab and TIL therapy. Most excised metastases sampled were pleural nodules or supraclavicular lymph nodes. Germline assignment: CDR1 MNHEY and CDR2 SMNVEV (reference sequence). CDR3 length: 13 amino acids. With 6 bases removed from V and 8 bases from J, the gap between germline ends came to 16 bases. Sequencing used immunoSEQ v3. Produced via immunoSEQ multiplex PCR; TCRdb's table is partial and in-frame only. This sample has about 14,000 clones, with roughly two thirds found just once. Here the sequenced sample was tumor tissue, taken at baseline. The V gene is TRBV27, the J gene TRBJ1-2; no clear D. The source of this sequence is a woman aged 30-79 years with non-small cell lung cancer. The CDR3 loop reads CASSSWKEEGYTF. The CDR3 DNA is TGTGCCAGCAGCTCTTGGAAGGAGGAGGGCTACACCTTC.